This T cell receptor (beta chain) was identified in a study of shared T cell receptors in the human thymus. The length of the CDR3 is 13 residues. V lost 11 bases and J lost 4; bases outside the gene matches: 9. Germline CDR1 and CDR2: SNHLY and FYNNEI. Measured with immunoSEQ multiplex PCR; TCRdb has only the in-frame clones, and not every one. The data show 540,000 or so clones, 75% to 85% seen once. A further study also used this sample, focusing on human thymus T cells.

The sample taken for sequencing was thymocytes. This receptor was obtained from a boy under two years old with a congenital heart defect. The V and J genes are TRBV2 and TRBJ2-5, with 8 bases identical to TRBD2. The CDR3 DNA reads TGTGCCCCAGCCAGCGGGAGTTTAGAGACCCAGTACTTC. Amino acid sequence: CAPASGSLETQYF.